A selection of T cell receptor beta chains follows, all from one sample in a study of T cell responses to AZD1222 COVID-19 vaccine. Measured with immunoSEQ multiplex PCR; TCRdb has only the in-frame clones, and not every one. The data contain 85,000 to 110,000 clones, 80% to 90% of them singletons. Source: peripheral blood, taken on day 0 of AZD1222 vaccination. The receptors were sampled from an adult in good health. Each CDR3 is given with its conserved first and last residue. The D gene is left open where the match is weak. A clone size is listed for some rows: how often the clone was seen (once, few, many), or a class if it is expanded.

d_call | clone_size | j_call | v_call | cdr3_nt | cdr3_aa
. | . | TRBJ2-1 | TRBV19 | TGTGCCAGTAGTGTGGGATACAATGAGCAGTTCTTC | CASSVGYNEQFF
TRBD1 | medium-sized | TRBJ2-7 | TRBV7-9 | TGTGCCAGCAGCCGCCTGGGGGACAGGTCCTACGAGCAGTACTTC | CASSRLGDRSYEQYF
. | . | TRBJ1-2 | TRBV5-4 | TGTGCCAGCAGCTTGTCACAGGTGAACTATGGCTACACCTTC | CASSLSQVNYGYTF
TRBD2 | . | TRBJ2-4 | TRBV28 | TGTGCCAGCAGTTTTCAAAGCGGGAGCCCCCCGTACTTC | CASSFQSGSPPYF
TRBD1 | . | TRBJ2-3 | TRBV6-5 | TGTGCCAGCAGCAGACCCGGGACAGGACGAGATACGCAGTATTTT | CASSRPGTGRDTQYF
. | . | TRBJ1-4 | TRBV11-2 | TGTGCCAGCAGCTCCGAGGATGGAAAACTGTTTTTT | CASSSEDGKLFF
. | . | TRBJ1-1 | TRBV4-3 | TGCGCCAGCAAAATTGGCCAGACCTGGACTGAAGCTTTCTTT | CASKIGQTWTEAFF
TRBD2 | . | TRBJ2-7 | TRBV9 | TGTGCCAGCAGCGTAGCTACTAGCGGGGGGTTCCACGAGCAGTACTTC | CASSVATSGGFHEQYF
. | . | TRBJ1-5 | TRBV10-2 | TGCGCCAGCAGCCTTGGGGGACCCAATCAGCCCCAGCATTTT | CASSLGGPNQPQHF
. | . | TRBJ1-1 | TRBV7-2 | TGTGCCAGCAGCTCTCCTTACCTCACTGAAGCTTTCTTT | CASSSPYLTEAFF
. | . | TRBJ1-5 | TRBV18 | TGTGCCAGCTCACCACCGGGCGGACAGACCGTCGGGGGCAATCAGCCCCAGCATTTT | CASSPPGGQTVGGNQPQHF
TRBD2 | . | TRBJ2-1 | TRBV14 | TGTGCCAGCAGCCAGGTCCCGGGACTAGCGGGAAGCAATGAGCAGTTCTTC | CASSQVPGLAGSNEQFF
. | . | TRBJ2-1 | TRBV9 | TGTGCCAGCAGCTCCCATGGGGGGCCGGATGAGCAGTTCTTC | CASSSHGGPDEQFF
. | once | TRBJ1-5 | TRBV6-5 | TGTGCCAGCAGTTACGGAGGGGTTAGCAATCAGCCCCAGCATTTT | CASSYGGVSNQPQHF
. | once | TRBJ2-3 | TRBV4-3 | TGCGCCAGCAGCCAAGATTTCGCAGATACGCAGTATTTT | CASSQDFADTQYF